These 18 T cell receptor beta chains came from one sample sequenced in a study of STAT5B mutations in CD4+ large granular lymphocyte leukemia. Repertoires were generated with immunoSEQ multiplex PCR, while TCRdb's copy carries only in-frame clones and drops some. Among 30,000 to 40,000 clones listed, 69% were seen once. Sequencing input: CD4+ T cells from blood buffy coats. These receptors all stem from a human donor in good health.

This chain links TRBV4-2 with TRBJ1-6; no definite D call. CDR3 size: 17 residues. Germline V gives CDR1 LGHNA, CDR2 YNFKEQ. With 0 bases removed from V and 0 bases from J, the gap between germline ends came to 9 bases. The DNA for the CDR3 is TGTGCCAGCAGCCAAGATCTAGGAGTCTCCTATAATTCACCCCTCCACTTT. The encoded protein is CASSQDLGVSYNSPLHF.

The genes are TRBV9 and TRBJ2-2; D tentatively fits TRBD1 or TRBD2 (6 bases each). The CDR3 length is 16 residues. CDR1 is SGDLS and CDR2 is YYNGEE in the germline V gene. Trimming took 0 bases from V and 7 from J, leaving 16 bases between them. CDR3 sequence: CASSVELRGLGGELFF. In DNA, the CDR3 is TGTGCCAGCAGCGTAGAATTACGGGGGCTTGGCGGGGAGCTGTTTTTT.

V is TRBV6-5 and J is TRBJ1-6; tentatively, D is TRBD1 (6 bases). Germline assignment: CDR1 MNHEY and CDR2 SVGAGI. The CDR3 runs 14 residues. Trimming cost V 8 bases and J 6 bases, with 14 bases left between them. In DNA, the CDR3 is TGTGCCAGCTCCCGGAAGGGGGTTAATTCACCCCTCCACTTT. Amino acid sequence: CASSRKGVNSPLHF.

This clone appeared a single time. This chain joins TRBV29-1 and TRBJ1-6; 11 nucleotides match TRBD1. Germline-derived CDR1 and CDR2 are SQVTM and ANQGSEA. This CDR3 has 19 residues. V gave up 7 bases and J gave up 9 bases; unmatched junction bases: 23. The CDR3 DNA follows: TGCAGCGCTCAGGGGGACAGGGGGTCCGCCGCCGGCGTAACTTCACCCCTCCACTTT. Amino acids: CSAQGDRGSAAGVTSPLHF.

The chain uses TRBV7-2 and TRBJ1-5; D unclear. Trimming left V 4 bases short and J 0 bases short, with 4 bases between. The V gene's germline CDR1 is SGHTA and CDR2 FQGNSA. This CDR3 comprises 13 residues. As DNA, the CDR3 is TGTGCCAGCAGCTGGAGTAGCAATCAGCCCCAGCATTTT. This sequence encodes CASSWSSNQPQHF. Variable domain in full (rest from reference TRBV7-2 and TRBJ1-5): GAGVSQSPSNKVTEKGKDVELRCDPISGHTALYWYRQSLGQGLEFLIYFQGNSAPDKSGLPSDRFSAERTGGSVSTLTIQRTQQEDSAVYLCASSWSSNQPQHFGDGTRLSIL.

The chain employs TRBV7-2 and TRBJ2-1; 11 bases map to TRBD2. V lost 5 bases to trimming and J lost 9 bases; unmatched junction nucleotides: 9. The CDR3 sequence is 15 residues long. Germline V gene data show CDR1 as SGHTA and CDR2 as FQGNSA. The CDR3 sequence: CASSPIAGGLGEQFF. For the CDR3, the DNA is TGTGCCAGCAGCCCCATAGCGGGGGGGCTAGGTGAGCAGTTCTTC. Supplemented by reference TRBV7-2 and TRBJ2-1, the full variable domain reads GAGVSQSPSNKVTEKGKDVELRCDPISGHTALYWYRQSLGQGLEFLIYFQGNSAPDKSGLPSDRFSAERTGGSVSTLTIQRTQQEDSAVYLCASSPIAGGLGEQFFGPGTRLTVL.

This clone was seen a handful of times. The chain joins TRBV6-5 to TRBJ2-7, with 9 bases matching TRBD2. From germline, CDR1 is MNHEY and CDR2 SVGAGI. Trimming at V came to 0 bases and at J to 3 bases, leaving 3 bases not matched to a gene. The CDR3 length is 15 residues. CDR3 residues: CASSYSSGGSYEQYF. The CDR3 DNA follows: TGTGCCAGCAGTTACTCTAGCGGGGGCAGCTACGAGCAGTACTTC.

This clone was picked up one time. The rearrangement links TRBV30 to TRBJ1-2; the D is unclear. CDR3 length equals 16 residues. CDR1 and CDR2 from the germline V gene are GTSNPN and SVGIG (reference sequence). The V end was cut by 0 bases, the J end by 0 bases, with 14 bases between. The CDR3 DNA follows: TGTGCCTGGAGTGTACTCCTCGGGATCTCTAACTATGGCTACACCTTC. Translation gives CAWSVLLGISNYGYTF. The variable domain in full, with the rest retrieved from reference TRBV30 and TRBJ1-2, is SQTIHQWPATLVQPVGSPLSLECTVEGTSNPNLYWYRQAAGRGLQLLFYSVGIGQISSEVPQNLSASRPQDRQFILSSKKLLLSDSGFYLCAWSVLLGISNYGYTFGSGTRLTVV.

V and J are TRBV25-1 and TRBJ1-5, with a weak D call TRBD1 (5 bases). CDR1 and CDR2 from the germline V gene are MGHDK and SYGVNS. V was cut by 4 bases and J by 0 bases, with 19 bases left in between. This CDR3 has 18 residues. This CDR3 reads CASSGTGPGLYSNQPQHF. The CDR3 DNA reads as TGTGCCAGCAGTGGCACGGGACCCGGACTCTATAGCAATCAGCCCCAGCATTTT.

The chain links TRBV25-1 to TRBJ2-1; the match to TRBD2 covers 8 bases. The CDR3 consists of 15 residues. CDR1 is MGHDK, CDR2 SYGVNS, per germline. Losses at the gene ends were 7 bases for V and 2 bases for J; bases not matched to a gene: 7. The CDR3 loop reads CASTAPGGAYNEQFF. In DNA form, the CDR3 reads TGTGCCAGCACCGCCCCGGGGGGGGCCTACAATGAGCAGTTCTTC.

The chain couples TRBV29-1 to TRBJ2-5, with 12 bases aligning to TRBD1. Germline CDR1 and CDR2: SQVTM and ANQGSEA. J was trimmed by 6 bases and V by 5 bases; bases with no gene match: 7. The CDR3 runs to 14 residues. The CDR3 spells CSVRDRGRGKTQYF. The DNA of the CDR3 is TGCAGCGTTCGGGACAGGGGGCGCGGAAAGACCCAGTACTTC.

Only a few counts were recorded for this clone. The chain has TRBV30 and TRBJ1-4, with 8 bases matching TRBD1. The CDR3 contains 14 residues. After removal of 1 base from V and 5 bases from J, the junction contained 3 bases not matched to a gene. Germline V lookup: CDR1 GTSNPN, CDR2 SVGIG (reference sequence). The CDR3 DNA follows: TGTGCCTGGAGTGGGGGGACAGGAAATGAAAAACTGTTTTTT. Residues: CAWSGGTGNEKLFF.

The gene calls are TRBV6-1 and TRBJ1-4; D possibly corresponds to TRBD1 (5 bases). CDR1 MNHNS and CDR2 SASEGT come from the germline V gene. The V and J ends lost 1 base and 8 bases respectively, with 17 bases between them. The CDR3 consists of 16 residues. CDR3 sequence (DNA): TGTGCCAGCAGTGAAGTAAGGGGCCGGGTAGGGGAAAAACTGTTTTTT. Translating it yields CASSEVRGRVGEKLFF.

V and J are TRBV5-1 and TRBJ1-2, with unresolved D. The CDR3 has 13 amino acids. The germline V gene has CDR1 SGHRS and CDR2 YFSETQ. The V end was cut by 3 bases, the J end by 1 base, with 7 bases between. For the CDR3, the DNA is TGCGCCAGCAGCTCCCGGGATAACTATGGCTACACCTTC. As protein: CASSSRDNYGYTF. Combining the CDR3 with reference TRBV5-1 and TRBJ1-2 gives the whole variable domain KAGVTQTPRYLIKTRGQQVTLSCSPISGHRSVSWYQQTPGQGLQFLFEYFSETQRNKGNFPGRFSGRQFSNSRSEMNVSTLELGDSALYLCASSSRDNYGYTFGSGTRLTVV.

This clone was detected a few times. The V gene is TRBV5-5, the J gene TRBJ1-6, with 7 bases fitting TRBD1. V was clipped by 2 bases and J by 8 bases; unmatched bases: 7. Germline-derived CDR1 and CDR2 are SGHKS and YYEKEE (reference sequence). The CDR3 length is 15 residues. CDR3 region: CASSFLDRVYSPLHF. The CDR3 region has the DNA TGTGCCAGCAGCTTTCTAGACAGGGTTTATTCACCCCTCCACTTT.

V and J are TRBV19 and TRBJ1-5; D is perhaps TRBD1 (5 bases). Germline lookup yields CDR1 LNHDA and CDR2 SQIVND (reference sequence). Trimming left V 5 bases short and J 7 bases short, with 18 bases between. The CDR3 is 15 residues long. The CDR3 DNA reads TGTGCCAGTAGTGACCGGGACTCAAAGCGGCAGCCCCAGCATTTT. It specifies CASSDRDSKRQPQHF.

The rearrangement joins TRBV30 to TRBJ1-2, with 7 bases aligning to TRBD1. CDR1 and CDR2 (germline): GTSNPN, SVGIG (reference sequence). The V gene end was trimmed by 4 bases and the J gene end by 7 bases; junction bases not matched to a gene: 3. CDR3 length: 11 amino acids. Written as DNA, the CDR3 is TGTGCCTGGACAGGGGGTGGTGGCTACACCTTC. It yields the protein CAWTGGGGYTF.

The chain joins TRBV30 to TRBJ1-3, with 7 positions matching TRBD1. Per germline, CDR1 GTSNPN and CDR2 SVGIG (reference sequence). V was pared by 0 bases and J by 3 bases, with 5 bases of the junction left unmatched. CDR3 size: 15 residues. CDR3 sequence: CAWSVNRGIGNTIYF. Written as DNA, the CDR3 is TGTGCCTGGAGTGTGAACAGGGGAATTGGAAACACCATATATTTT.